This TCR beta chain was sequenced in a study of blood T cell repertoires in COVID-19. Patients from Seattle were sampled longitudinally, starting during active infection. From germline, CDR1 is SGHNT and CDR2 YENEEA. Losses at the gene ends were 5 bases for V and 9 bases for J; bases not matched to a gene: 13. There are 16 residues in the CDR3. In the original processing: Researchers report that nucleated cell counts were estimated from reference gene primer amplification. Produced via immunoSEQ multiplex PCR; TCRdb's table is partial and in-frame only. The D gene and trimming were derived from the DNA, and the V and J assignments and clone size from that table. This table holds approximately 180,000 clones, approximately 87% found once.

The V and J genes are TRBV11-3 and TRBJ2-1, with 10 nucleotides matching TRBD2. The source is a person between 65 and 79 years old with COVID-19, enrolled during active disease. The sample was peripheral blood. The CDR3 DNA is TGTGCCAGCAGCCCAGGACTAGCGGACACCCGGGGTGAGCAGTTCTTC. As protein: CASSPGLADTRGEQFF.